This entry lists 15 T cell receptor beta chains sequenced from one sample in a study of T cell responses to AZD1222 COVID-19 vaccine. Profiled with immunoSEQ multiplex PCR; TCRdb holds only in-frame clones, not every one. The sample contains around 130,000 clones, 93% of which appear only once. The sequences come from peripheral blood, collected on day 0 of AZD1222 vaccination. These receptors came from an adult in good health.

V gene TRBV30 combines with J gene TRBJ1-1, with D unclear. Trimming removed 3 bases from V and 2 bases from J, with 7 bases in between. Germline assignment: CDR1 GTSNPN and CDR2 SVGIG (reference sequence). The length of the CDR3 is 12 residues. The CDR3 reads CAWRDFNTEAFF. Here the CDR3 DNA reads TGTGCCTGGAGGGACTTCAACACTGAAGCTTTCTTT.

This sequence joins TRBV5-6 and TRBJ1-4; 7 bases match TRBD1. Germline V CDR1 and CDR2: SGHDT, YYEEEE. Unmatched junction bases numbered 5, after V lost 1 base and J lost 5 bases. This CDR3 spans 15 amino acids. CDR3 sequence: CASSLRQGANEKLFF. Here the CDR3 DNA reads TGTGCCAGCAGCTTGCGACAGGGAGCGAATGAAAAACTGTTTTTT.

This clone was detected a few times. The rearrangement links TRBV19 to TRBJ1-2; TRBD1 agrees at 10 bases. The V gene's germline CDR1 is LNHDA and CDR2 SQIVND (reference sequence). The V gene end was trimmed by 9 bases and the J gene end by 7 bases; junction bases not matched to a gene: 11. This CDR3 is built from 14 residues. CDR3 nucleotides: TGTGCCAGCACCAGGACAGGGGGTCAGGGTGGCTACACCTTC. It yields the protein CASTRTGGQGGYTF.

This clone was seen a single time. The chain couples TRBV12-3 or TRBV12-4 to TRBJ1-3; no firm D call. Trimming left V 5 bases short and J 8 bases short, with 10 bases between. There are 12 residues in the CDR3. The chain's CDR3 is CASSQTRDTIYF. The CDR3 nucleotides are TGTGCCAGCAGTCAGACACGGGACACCATATATTTT.

V usage is TRBV4-2 and J usage is TRBJ1-1, with D uncertain. The CDR3 totals 13 residues. Between the trimmed V and J ends, which lost 0 bases and 10 bases, there was a span of 12 bases. Per germline, CDR1 LGHNA and CDR2 YNFKEQ. CDR3 sequence: CASSQELPQRAFF. The CDR3 DNA reads as TGTGCCAGCAGCCAAGAACTTCCACAGAGAGCTTTCTTT.

Only one count was recorded for this clone. The V gene is TRBV9, the J gene TRBJ1-4; 7 bases match TRBD1. V dropped 3 bases and J dropped 13; count of bases not matched to a gene: 3. Per the germline V gene, CDR1 is SGDLS and CDR2 is YYNGEE. The CDR3 has 11 residues. CDR3 nucleotides: TGTGCCAGCAGCGGCAGGGGGGGACTGTTTTTT. Amino acid sequence: CASSGRGGLFF.

This rearrangement joins TRBV7-9 to TRBJ2-7; TRBD1 is a possible D gene (6 bases). CDR1 and CDR2 (germline): SEHNR, FQNEAQ (reference sequence). The V gene lost 2 bases and the J gene lost 5 bases, with 13 bases spanning the gap. CDR3 length: 14 amino acids. CDR3 residues: CASSLQGGIHEQYF. CDR3 bases: TGTGCCAGCAGCTTACAAGGGGGTATCCACGAGCAGTACTTC.

The genes are TRBV6-1 and TRBJ1-1; D perhaps matches TRBD1 (5 bases). V was pared by 2 bases and J by 0 bases, with 10 bases between. The germline CDR1 and CDR2 sequences are MNHNS and SASEGT. The CDR3 covers 15 residues. In nucleotides, the CDR3 is TGTGCCAGCAGTGAAAGTTGGGGGATGAACACTGAAGCTTTCTTT. It yields the protein CASSESWGMNTEAFF.

The rearrangement links TRBV7-6 to TRBJ1-2, with D possibly being TRBD1 (6 bases). This CDR3 spans 16 amino acids. Germline V CDR1 and CDR2: SGHVS, FNYEAQ. V was cut by 3 bases and J by 2 bases, with 16 bases left in between. In DNA, the CDR3 is TGTGCCAGCAGCTTGCAATCACCAGGGGAGAACTATGGCTACACCTTC. Translated: CASSLQSPGENYGYTF.

V is TRBV12-3 or TRBV12-4 and J is TRBJ2-7; D ambiguous. This CDR3 comprises 12 residues. The ends were cut back, 1 base at V and 3 bases at J, with 4 bases in the middle. The CDR3 bases are TGTGCCAGCAGTTTAGGCAGCTACGAGCAGTACTTC. Protein sequence: CASSLGSYEQYF.

The chain recombines TRBV27 with TRBJ1-4; D is ambiguous. The CDR3 is 14 amino acids. V was shortened by 0 bases and J by 8 bases, with 10 bases between the two germline ends. Germline CDR1 MNHEY, CDR2 SMNVEV (reference sequence). The CDR3 reads CASSLSGYEEKLFF. The CDR3 nucleotides are TGTGCCAGCAGTTTATCGGGTTATGAAGAAAAACTGTTTTTT.

This rearrangement joins TRBV28 to TRBJ2-7; TRBD1 agrees at 7 bases. This CDR3 has 15 amino acids. Per the germline V gene, CDR1 is MDHEN and CDR2 is SYDVKM. V shed 2 bases, J shed 2 bases, and the junction held 6 bases outside the gene matches. CDR3 region: CASSLDGQGAYEQYF. CDR3 nucleotide sequence: TGTGCCAGCAGTTTAGATGGGCAGGGGGCCTACGAGCAGTACTTC. The full variable domain, in which reference TRBV28 and TRBJ2-7 provide the parts outside the CDR3, is DVKVTQSSRYLVKRTGEKVFLECVQDMDHENMFWYRQDPGLGLRLIYFSYDVKMKEKGDIPEGYSVSREKKERFSLILESASTNQTSMYLCASSLDGQGAYEQYFGPGTRLTVT.

There are a few counts of this clone. The J gene is TRBJ1-4, the V gene TRBV7-6; TRBD1 is a possible D gene (5 bases). The CDR3 loop spans 15 amino acids. Germline V gives CDR1 SGHVS, CDR2 FNYEAQ. V lost 5 bases to trimming and J lost 8 bases, with 18 bases between them. The CDR3 here is CASSPGRSRGEKLFF. The CDR3 bases are TGTGCCAGCAGCCCAGGACGGTCCCGGGGGGAAAAACTGTTTTTT.

The V call is TRBV12-3 or TRBV12-4, the J call TRBJ2-7; tentatively, D is TRBD1 or TRBD2 (5 bases each). Between the trimmed V and J ends, which lost 3 bases and 1 base, there was a span of 7 bases. The length of the CDR3 is 13 residues. CDR3 DNA: TGTGCCAGCAGTTTGGGGGTTTCCTACGAGCAGTACTTC. This sequence encodes CASSLGVSYEQYF.

The V gene is TRBV7-9, the J gene TRBJ2-1, with 7 bases that match TRBD1. There are 16 residues in the CDR3. Germline trimming cut 7 bases from V and 8 bases from J; bases unmatched to any gene: 17. The germline CDR1 and CDR2 sequences are SEHNR and FQNEAQ (reference sequence). The CDR3 sequence: CASTLPDRVPRDEQFF. The CDR3 nucleotides read TGTGCCAGCACCCTACCTGACAGGGTCCCCCGCGATGAGCAGTTCTTC.